One and the same sample provided the 29 T cell receptor beta chains below, sequenced in a study of coeliac disease. Sequencing used immunoSEQ multiplex PCR; TCRdb keeps in-frame clones, though not all of them. Of approximately 4,600 clones listed, roughly 71% are singletons. The sequenced sample consisted of lymphocytes from the gut lamina propria. These TCRs come from a woman in her forties.

The gene calls are TRBV21-1 and TRBJ1-3; no check of the table's D call, TRBD1, against the DNA was made. TRBV21-1 constitutes a pseudogene. The CDR3 covers 15 residues. The CDR3 loop reads CASSNTGGSGNTIYF. In nucleotides, the CDR3 is TGTGCCAGCAGCAACACAGGGGGATCTGGAAACACCATATATTTT.

The gene calls are TRBV5-1 and TRBJ2-5; 7 bases are a match to TRBD1. Germline CDR1 SGHRS, CDR2 YFSETQ. The CDR3 is 15 amino acids. V lost 0 bases, J lost 4 bases, and 6 bases stayed unmatched. CDR3 nucleotide sequence: TGCGCCAGCAGCTTGGGAGGGACAGAGTTAGAGACCCAGTACTTC. Protein sequence: CASSLGGTELETQYF.

This chain uses TRBV5-1 with TRBJ2-7; TRBD2 agrees at 8 bases. The CDR3 extends over 16 amino acids. The germline V gene encodes CDR1 SGHRS and CDR2 YFSETQ. V lost 0 bases to trimming and J lost 5 bases; unmatched junction nucleotides: 10. CDR3 coding DNA: TGCGCCAGCAGCTTGGTCGCGGGAGGAGGGGGACACGAGCAGTACTTC. It encodes CASSLVAGGGGHEQYF.

The rearrangement joins TRBV1 to TRBJ2-3; whether TRBD2, the table's D call, matches the DNA was not checked. TRBV1 is a recognized pseudogene. CDR3 length equals 16 residues. The CDR3 sequence is CTSSQGTSGSTDTQYF. CDR3 sequence (DNA): TGCACCAGCAGCCAAGGGACTAGCGGGAGCACAGATACGCAGTATTTT.

The chain joins TRBV4-3 to TRBJ2-6; possibly TRBD2 for D (6 bases). The CDR3 sequence is 17 residues long. CDR1 is LGHNA, CDR2 YSLEER, per germline. V lost 1 base and J 1 base, leaving 11 bases between the germline ends. CDR3 sequence reads: CASSQGGRISGANVLTF. The CDR3, as DNA: TGCGCCAGCAGCCAAGGGGGGAGGATTTCTGGGGCCAACGTCCTGACTTTC.

The chain employs TRBV9 and TRBJ2-7, with 7 bases lining up with TRBD2. Germline assignment: CDR1 SGDLS and CDR2 YYNGEE. CDR3 size: 17 residues. Trimming removed 1 base from V and 3 bases from J; junction bases left unmatched: 13. CDR3 nucleotide sequence: TGTGCCAGCAGCGTAAATCCGGCCGGCGGGAGTCTCTACGAGCAGTACTTC. As protein: CASSVNPAGGSLYEQYF.

This clone was recorded a few times. V and J are TRBV6-5 and TRBJ1-2; perhaps TRBD1 as D (6 bases). The CDR3 has 12 amino acids. Germline CDR1 is MNHEY and CDR2 is SVGAGI. Trimming cost V 7 bases and J 2 bases, with 8 bases left between them. The CDR3 loop reads CASKGQNYGYTF. CDR3 DNA: TGTGCCAGCAAAGGACAGAACTATGGCTACACCTTC.

This chain links TRBV4-2 with TRBJ2-2; D may be TRBD2 (5 bases). CDR1 is LGHNA, CDR2 YNFKEQ, per germline. V was trimmed by 4 bases and J by 2 bases, leaving 14 bases between them. There are 16 residues in the CDR3. In nucleotides, the CDR3 is TGTGCCAGCAGCCCCCCAGCGGTTACAAACACCGGGGAGCTGTTTTTT. The encoded protein is CASSPPAVTNTGELFF.

The rearrangement uses TRBV4-3 and TRBJ1-2; D remains ambiguous. Trimming stripped 2 bases from V and 2 bases from J, with 6 bases between. The CDR3 sequence is 13 residues long. Germline CDR1 is LGHNA and CDR2 is YSLEER. CDR3 sequence reads: CASSQLTNYGYTF. In DNA form, the CDR3 reads TGCGCCAGCAGCCAACTTACAAACTATGGCTACACCTTC.

The chain is built from TRBV6-5 and TRBJ2-1, with TRBD2 matching over 14 bases. With 2 bases clipped from V and 7 bases from J, the junction kept 1 base outside the gene matches. The CDR3 is 15 residues long. Germline-derived CDR1 and CDR2 are MNHEY and SVGAGI. CDR3: CASSYRTSGRNEQFF. The CDR3 nucleotides read TGTGCCAGCAGTTACCGGACTAGCGGGAGGAATGAGCAGTTCTTC.

The chain carries TRBV28 and TRBJ1-1, with D perhaps TRBD1 (5 bases). Per germline, CDR1 MDHEN and CDR2 SYDVKM. Trimming took 6 bases from V and 4 from J, leaving 18 bases between them. There are 15 residues in the CDR3. The CDR3 loop is CASRSLKGLGTEAFF. The CDR3 DNA reads as TGTGCCAGCAGGTCCCTGAAGGGGTTGGGCACTGAAGCTTTCTTT.

This clone was found a few times. The rearrangement uses TRBV27 and TRBJ2-1; TRBD2 might be the D (7 bases). The CDR3 contains 17 residues. The germline V and J ends were trimmed by 3 bases and 2 bases, with 17 bases remaining between them. Germline V gene data show CDR1 as MNHEY and CDR2 as SMNVEV (reference sequence). DNA of the CDR3: TGTGCCAGCAGTTTGGGGGGGGGCAGTCCCACCTACAATGAGCAGTTCTTC. Translating gives CASSLGGGSPTYNEQFF.

V usage is TRBV29-1 and J usage is TRBJ2-5; perhaps TRBD1 as D (5 bases). Trimming took off 3 bases at V and 3 bases at J, with 8 bases between the two ends. The CDR3 is 12 residues long. Germline CDR1 SQVTM, CDR2 ANQGSEA. The CDR3 coding sequence is TGCAGCGTTGACCGGACAAAAGAGACCCAGTACTTC. Translation gives CSVDRTKETQYF.

The J gene is TRBJ2-2, the V gene TRBV5-4, with 8 nucleotides matching TRBD1. Germline CDR1 is SGHNT and CDR2 is YYREEE (reference sequence). The J segment lost 1 base and the V segment lost 3 bases, leaving 2 bases of the junction unmatched. This CDR3 contains 15 residues. The CDR3 loop reads CASSSGTGNTGELFF. CDR3 DNA sequence: TGTGCCAGCAGCTCCGGGACAGGGAACACCGGGGAGCTGTTTTTT.

The chain employs TRBV5-1 and TRBJ1-4; D is ambiguous. V lost 2 bases and J 8 bases, leaving 16 bases between the germline ends. The germline V gene encodes CDR1 SGHRS and CDR2 YFSETQ. This CDR3 has 15 amino acids. CDR3 loop: CASSLGQAFGEKLFF. The CDR3 DNA is TGCGCCAGCAGCTTAGGCCAGGCCTTTGGGGAAAAACTGTTTTTT.

The chain is built from TRBV11-2 and TRBJ2-2; D not resolved. CDR3 length: 15 residues. Trimming removed 7 bases from V and 6 bases from J, with 18 bases in between. The V gene's germline CDR1 is SGHAT and CDR2 FQNNGV. CDR3 region: CASTQEWANSGELFF. CDR3 DNA sequence: TGTGCCAGCACCCAAGAGTGGGCTAATTCCGGGGAGCTGTTTTTT.

The sample holds one count of this clone. This chain uses TRBV23-1 with TRBJ1-4, with 9 bases lining up with TRBD1. TRBV23-1 is an open reading frame, and its role is uncertain. The CDR3 is 17 residues long. Trimming removed 1 base from V and 6 bases from J; junction bases left unmatched: 9. DNA for the CDR3: TGCGCCAGCAGTCAATACCTCCAAGGACAGGGGTATGAAAAACTGTTTTTT. Translated: CASSQYLQGQGYEKLFF.

J is TRBJ1-1 and V is TRBV5-8; no clear D. V lost 1 base and J lost 1, with 14 bases in between. CDR3 length: 16 amino acids. Germline V gene lookup returns CDR1 SGHTS and CDR2 YDEGEE. The CDR3 spells CASSLYRGGSNTEAFF. The CDR3 DNA reads as TGTGCCAGCAGCTTGTATAGAGGAGGGTCGAACACTGAAGCTTTCTTT.

This clone was seen a few times. The rearrangement joins TRBV6-5 to TRBJ2-1, with D maybe TRBD2 (6 bases). V lost 2 bases and J lost 9, with 14 bases in between. The germline V gene has CDR1 MNHEY and CDR2 SVGAGI. The CDR3 sequence is 14 residues long. The CDR3 here is CASSYDGGKGEQFF. The CDR3 nucleotides read TGTGCCAGCAGTTACGACGGCGGGAAGGGTGAGCAGTTCTTC.

This chain links TRBV27 with TRBJ1-2; D is uncertain. Germline V gives CDR1 MNHEY, CDR2 SMNVEV (reference sequence). V lost 8 bases, J lost 1 base, and 14 bases lay in between. This CDR3 is 14 amino acids long. CDR3 sequence: CASAPEDINYGYTF. The CDR3 DNA is TGTGCCAGCGCACCAGAAGACATTAACTATGGCTACACCTTC.

This clone has more than one count but fewer than ten. J is TRBJ2-7 and V is TRBV5-1; 7 positions agree with TRBD2. Germline V lookup: CDR1 SGHRS, CDR2 YFSETQ. The CDR3 is made up of 14 amino acids. After removal of 4 bases from V and 6 bases from J, the junction contained 10 bases not matched to a gene. CDR3 in amino acids: CASSRETAGTEQYF. The CDR3 region has the DNA TGCGCCAGCAGCCGTGAAACAGCGGGAACCGAGCAGTACTTC.

This sequence joins TRBV5-1 and TRBJ2-3, with TRBD2 matching 8 bases. The J segment lost 0 bases and the V segment lost 6 bases, leaving 9 bases of the junction unmatched. The length of the CDR3 is 16 residues. Germline lookup yields CDR1 SGHRS and CDR2 YFSETQ. The CDR3 sequence is CASTPREGGSTDTQYF. The DNA for the CDR3 is TGCGCCAGCACACCCCGGGAGGGCGGGAGCACAGATACGCAGTATTTT.

The V and J genes are TRBV7-9 and TRBJ2-7; 11 bases line up with TRBD2. In germline, CDR1 is SEHNR, CDR2 FQNEAQ (reference sequence). Trimming removed 5 bases from V and 1 base from J; junction bases left unmatched: 7. The CDR3 is 16 residues long. In DNA form, the CDR3 reads TGTGCCAGCAGCCCCCCCCTAGCGGGAGGATCCTACGAGCAGTACTTC. As protein: CASSPPLAGGSYEQYF.

This chain joins TRBV18 and TRBJ1-3, with D maybe TRBD1 (5 bases). The CDR3 has 13 amino acids. Germline lookup yields CDR1 KGHSH and CDR2 LQKENI. Trimming pared 8 bases from V and 4 bases from J, leaving 12 bases between. The CDR3 loop is CASTQGGGNTIYF. CDR3 in DNA: TGTGCCAGCACGCAGGGCGGAGGAAACACCATATATTTT.

V gene TRBV5-6 combines with J gene TRBJ1-1, with 7 bases lining up with TRBD1. V gave up 4 bases and J gave up 3 bases; unmatched junction bases: 6. The germline V gene encodes CDR1 SGHDT and CDR2 YYEEEE. The CDR3 sequence is 14 residues long. The CDR3 DNA is TGTGCCAGCAGCGCACAGGGGTTCGACACTGAAGCTTTCTTT. It specifies CASSAQGFDTEAFF.

This clone was observed a single time. The gene calls are TRBV6-1 and TRBJ1-1, with a weak D call TRBD1 (5 bases). Per germline, CDR1 MNHNS and CDR2 SASEGT. V was shortened by 7 bases and J by 3 bases, with 12 bases between the two germline ends. The CDR3 totals 13 residues. The CDR3 nucleotides are TGTGCCAGCACCCAGGGTCGGGACACTGAAGCTTTCTTT. Its translation is CASTQGRDTEAFF.

Only a few counts were recorded for this clone. The chain uses TRBV7-2 and TRBJ1-2, with D perhaps TRBD1 (6 bases). The V gene's germline CDR1 is SGHTA and CDR2 FQGNSA. Trimming took 2 bases from V and 4 from J, leaving 14 bases between them. The CDR3 loop spans 15 amino acids. The CDR3 is CASSLRTEFAYGYTF. The CDR3 DNA reads as TGTGCCAGCAGCTTAAGGACAGAATTCGCCTATGGCTACACCTTC.

V and J are TRBV7-9 and TRBJ2-7; 8 bases are shared with TRBD1. This CDR3 has 14 amino acids. J gave up 6 bases and V 1 base, and 5 bases lay outside the gene matches. CDR1 is SEHNR and CDR2 is FQNEAQ in the germline V gene (reference sequence). The CDR3 DNA follows: TGTGCCAGCAGCTTAGGGACAGGGAGAGGCGAGCAGTACTTC. It codes for CASSLGTGRGEQYF.

In this sample, this clone turned up a few times. The V and J genes are TRBV6-5 and TRBJ2-7; possibly TRBD1 for D (5 bases). The V gene lost 10 bases and the J gene lost 5 bases, with 18 bases spanning the gap. The CDR3 has 13 amino acids. CDR1 is MNHEY, CDR2 SVGAGI, per germline. CDR3: CATELGHSHEQYF. CDR3 bases: TGTGCCACCGAATTAGGACATTCCCACGAGCAGTACTTC.